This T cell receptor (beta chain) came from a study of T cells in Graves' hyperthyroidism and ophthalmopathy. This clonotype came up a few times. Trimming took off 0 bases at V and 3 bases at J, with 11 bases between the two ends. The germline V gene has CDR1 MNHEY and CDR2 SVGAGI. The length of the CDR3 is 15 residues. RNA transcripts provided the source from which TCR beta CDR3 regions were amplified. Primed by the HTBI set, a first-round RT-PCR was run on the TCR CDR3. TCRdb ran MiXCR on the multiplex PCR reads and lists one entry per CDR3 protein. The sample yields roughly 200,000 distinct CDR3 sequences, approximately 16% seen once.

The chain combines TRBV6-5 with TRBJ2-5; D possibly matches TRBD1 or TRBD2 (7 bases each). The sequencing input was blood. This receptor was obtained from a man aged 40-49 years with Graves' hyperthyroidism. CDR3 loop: CASSYSTGTKETQYF. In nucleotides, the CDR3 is TGTGCCAGCAGTTACTCGACAGGGACTAAAGAGACCCAGTACTTC.